The sequence of this T cell receptor beta chain was determined in a study of blood T cell repertoires in COVID-19. Study-wide context: The United States, Italy and Spain provided the acute and convalescent COVID-19 samples.

Trimming removed 2 bases at V and 0 bases at J, with 13 bases between. This CDR3 region has 16 residues. Germline values: CDR1 MNHEY, CDR2 SVGEGT. Sequencing used immunoSEQ multiplex PCR; TCRdb keeps in-frame clones, though not all of them. This sample has 400,000 to 500,000 clones, with 88% found just once. Individuals aged about 18 to 95 years were recruited from fewer than 30 US areas. The source of this sequence is a woman aged 40 to 50 who had recovered from COVID-19. Sequencing was carried out using PBMCs or T cells enriched from blood (not recorded which). This rearrangement joins TRBV6-2 or TRBV6-3 to TRBJ1-1, with D uncertain. The CDR3 DNA is TGTGCCAGCAGTTACCAGTCGGGGAGGATGAACACTGAAGCTTTCTTT. Its protein product is CASSYQSGRMNTEAFF.